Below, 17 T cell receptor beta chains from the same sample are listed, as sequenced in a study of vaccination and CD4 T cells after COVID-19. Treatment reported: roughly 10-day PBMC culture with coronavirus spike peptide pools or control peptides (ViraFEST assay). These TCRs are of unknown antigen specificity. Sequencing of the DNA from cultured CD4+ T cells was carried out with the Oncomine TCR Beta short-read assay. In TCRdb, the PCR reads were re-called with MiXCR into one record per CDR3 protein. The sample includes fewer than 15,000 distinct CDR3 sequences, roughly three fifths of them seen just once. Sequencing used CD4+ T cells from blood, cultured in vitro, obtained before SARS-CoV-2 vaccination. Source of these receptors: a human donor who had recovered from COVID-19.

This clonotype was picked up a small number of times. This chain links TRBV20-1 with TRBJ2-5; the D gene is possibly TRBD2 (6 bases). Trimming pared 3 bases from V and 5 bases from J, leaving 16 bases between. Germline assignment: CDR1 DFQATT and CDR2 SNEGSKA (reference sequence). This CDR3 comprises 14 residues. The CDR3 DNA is TGCAGTGCTAGTCCCTCGGGGGTCTGGGAGACCCAGTACTTC. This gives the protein CSASPSGVWETQYF.

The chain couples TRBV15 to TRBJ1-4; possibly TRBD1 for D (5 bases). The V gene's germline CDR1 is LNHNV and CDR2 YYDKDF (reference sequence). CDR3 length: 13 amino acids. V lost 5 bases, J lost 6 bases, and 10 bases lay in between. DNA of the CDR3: TGTGCCACCAGCCGGGGCCCTTATGAAAAACTGTTTTTT. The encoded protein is CATSRGPYEKLFF.

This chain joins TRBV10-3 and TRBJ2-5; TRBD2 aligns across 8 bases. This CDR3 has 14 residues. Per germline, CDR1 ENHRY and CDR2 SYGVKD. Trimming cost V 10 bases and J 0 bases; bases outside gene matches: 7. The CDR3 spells CASSRGEYQETQYF. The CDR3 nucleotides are TGTGCCAGCTCGCGGGGGGAGTACCAAGAGACCCAGTACTTC.

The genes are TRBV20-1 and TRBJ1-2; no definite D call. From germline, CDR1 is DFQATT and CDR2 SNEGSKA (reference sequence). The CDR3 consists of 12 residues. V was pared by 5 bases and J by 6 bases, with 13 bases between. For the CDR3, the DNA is TGCAGTGCTCCCCTATACAGCAATGGCTACACCTTC. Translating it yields CSAPLYSNGYTF.

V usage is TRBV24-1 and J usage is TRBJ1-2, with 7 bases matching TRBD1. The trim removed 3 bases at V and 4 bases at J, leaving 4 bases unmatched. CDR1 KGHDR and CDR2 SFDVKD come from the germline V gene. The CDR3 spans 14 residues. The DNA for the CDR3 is TGTGCCACCAGTGATCCCGCAGGGGGCTATGGCTACACCTTC. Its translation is CATSDPAGGYGYTF.

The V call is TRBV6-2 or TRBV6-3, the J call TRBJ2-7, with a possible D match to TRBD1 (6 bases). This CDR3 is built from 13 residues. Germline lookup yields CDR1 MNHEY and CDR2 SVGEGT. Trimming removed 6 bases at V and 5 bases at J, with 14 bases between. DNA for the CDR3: TGTGCCAGCAGAAACAGGGTCCACCACGAGCAGTACTTC. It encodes CASRNRVHHEQYF.

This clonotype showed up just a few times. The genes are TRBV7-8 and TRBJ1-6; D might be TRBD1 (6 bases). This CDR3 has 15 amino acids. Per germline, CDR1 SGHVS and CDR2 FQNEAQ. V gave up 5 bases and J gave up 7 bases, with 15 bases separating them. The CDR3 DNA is TGTGCCAGCAGCCGGGGCGGGACAAGGAATTCACCCCTCCACTTT. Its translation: CASSRGGTRNSPLHF.

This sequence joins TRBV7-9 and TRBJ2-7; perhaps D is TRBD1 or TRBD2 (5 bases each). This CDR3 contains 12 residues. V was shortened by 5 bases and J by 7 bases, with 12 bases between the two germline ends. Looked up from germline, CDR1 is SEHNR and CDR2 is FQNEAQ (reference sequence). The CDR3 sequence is CASSLGTREQYF. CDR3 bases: TGTGCCAGCAGCCTCGGGACGAGAGAGCAGTACTTC.

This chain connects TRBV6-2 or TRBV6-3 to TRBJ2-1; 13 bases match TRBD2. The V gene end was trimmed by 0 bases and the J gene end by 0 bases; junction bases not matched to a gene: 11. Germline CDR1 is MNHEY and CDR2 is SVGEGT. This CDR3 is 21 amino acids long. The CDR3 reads CASSYSPIETSGGFSYNEQFF. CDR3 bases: TGTGCCAGCAGTTACTCTCCCATTGAGACTAGCGGGGGGTTCTCCTACAATGAGCAGTTCTTC.

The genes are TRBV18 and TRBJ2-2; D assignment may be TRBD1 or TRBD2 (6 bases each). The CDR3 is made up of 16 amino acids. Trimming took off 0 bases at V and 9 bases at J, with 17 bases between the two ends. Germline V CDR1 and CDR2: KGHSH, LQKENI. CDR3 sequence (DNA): TGTGCCAGCTCACCACCTATGGGGGGCGAAGCGCGGGAGCTGTTTTTT. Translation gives CASSPPMGGEARELFF. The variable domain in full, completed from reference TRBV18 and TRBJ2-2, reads NAGVMQNPRHLVRRRGQEARLRCSPMKGHSHVYWYRQLPEEGLKFMVYLQKENIIDESGMPKERFSAEFPKEGPSILRIQQVVRGDSAAYFCASSPPMGGEARELFFGEGSRLTVL.

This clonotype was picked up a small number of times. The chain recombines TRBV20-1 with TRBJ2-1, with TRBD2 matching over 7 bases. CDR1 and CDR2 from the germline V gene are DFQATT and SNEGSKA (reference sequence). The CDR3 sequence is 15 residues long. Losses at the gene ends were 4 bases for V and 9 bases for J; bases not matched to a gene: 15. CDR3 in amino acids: CSATGLMREHAEQFF. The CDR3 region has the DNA TGCAGTGCTACCGGGTTGATGCGGGAGCACGCTGAGCAGTTCTTC.

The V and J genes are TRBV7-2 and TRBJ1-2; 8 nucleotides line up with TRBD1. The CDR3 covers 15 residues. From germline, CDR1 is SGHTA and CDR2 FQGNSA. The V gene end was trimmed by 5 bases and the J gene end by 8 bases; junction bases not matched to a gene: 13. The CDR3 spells CASSQHEQGVGGYTF. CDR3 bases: TGTGCCAGCAGCCAACATGAACAGGGGGTGGGCGGCTACACCTTC.

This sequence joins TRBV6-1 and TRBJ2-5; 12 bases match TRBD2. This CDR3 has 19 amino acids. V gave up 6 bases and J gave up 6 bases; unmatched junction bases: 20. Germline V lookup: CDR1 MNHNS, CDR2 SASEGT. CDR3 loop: CASRTTSSPSGRAAKTQYF. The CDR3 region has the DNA TGTGCCAGCAGGACAACTTCTTCCCCTAGCGGGAGGGCCGCTAAGACCCAGTACTTC.

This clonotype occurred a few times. CDR3: CASSPRDRDTEAFF. CDR3 in DNA: TGTGCCAGCAGCCCGAGGGACAGGGATACTGAAGCTTTCTTT. The chain is built from TRBV7-8 and TRBJ1-1; TRBD1 matches at 9 bases. The CDR3 consists of 14 residues. Germline-derived CDR1 and CDR2 are SGHVS and FQNEAQ. Germline trimming cut 5 bases from V and 5 bases from J; bases unmatched to any gene: 6.

CDR3 in DNA: TGTGCCAGCAGCCTATCTAGCGGGAGGCTGAACAATGAGCAGTTCTTC. Translating it yields CASSLSSGRLNNEQFF. The chain is built from TRBV7-3 and TRBJ2-1; 11 positions match TRBD2. The CDR3 totals 16 residues. The V and J ends lost 5 bases and 5 bases, in that order; junction bases with no gene match: 8. Germline V gene sequence: CDR1 SGHTA, CDR2 FQGTGA.

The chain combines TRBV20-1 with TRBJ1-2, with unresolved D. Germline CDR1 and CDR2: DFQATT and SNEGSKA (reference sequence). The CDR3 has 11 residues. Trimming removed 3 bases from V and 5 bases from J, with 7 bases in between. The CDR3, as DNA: TGCAGTGCTAGGGACGGGTATGGCTACACCTTC. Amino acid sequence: CSARDGYGYTF.

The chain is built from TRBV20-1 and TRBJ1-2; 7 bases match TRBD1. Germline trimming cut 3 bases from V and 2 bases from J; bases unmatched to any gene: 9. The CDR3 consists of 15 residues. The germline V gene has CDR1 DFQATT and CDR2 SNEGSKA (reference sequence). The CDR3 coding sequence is TGCAGTGCTAGGGACTACAGGGGATGGAACTATGGCTACACCTTC. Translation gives CSARDYRGWNYGYTF.